One and the same sample provided the 12 T cell receptor beta chains below, sequenced in a study of post-analysis software for immune sequencing data. Unique molecular identifiers were built into the TCR beta cDNA libraries. TCRdb called the PCR reads again in MiXCR, with one record for every CDR3 protein. This table holds approximately 440,000 distinct CDR3 sequences, roughly 45% found once. General study points: TRBV5-6, TRBV5-1 and TRBV20-1 belonged to a set of roughly 5 TRBV segments that were more frequent in patients than controls.

Which antigens these TCRs recognize remains unknown. The sequenced sample was blood. The receptors were sampled from a girl aged 5-17 years with multiple sclerosis.

The rearrangement uses TRBV5-1 and TRBJ2-4, with D maybe TRBD1 (5 bases). The end of the DNA aligns better with TRBJ2-7, so the J call may be wrong. The CDR3 is made up of 15 amino acids. Germline V CDR1 and CDR2: SGHRS, YFSETQ. CDR3 in amino acids: CASSRNPGAPYEQYF. The CDR3 nucleotides are TGCGCCAGCAGCCGTAACCCTGGGGCGCCCTACGAGCAGTACTTC.

V gene TRBV3-1 combines with J gene TRBJ2-1; TRBD2 agrees at 11 bases. CDR3 length: 16 residues. From germline, CDR1 is LGHDT and CDR2 YNNKEL (reference sequence). Trimming cost V 5 bases and J 5 bases; bases outside gene matches: 8. The CDR3 sequence: CASSTVAGGPNNEQFF. CDR3 in DNA: TGTGCCAGCAGCACTGTAGCGGGAGGGCCCAACAATGAGCAGTTCTTC.

In this sample, this clonotype turned up many times. This chain joins TRBV4-3 and TRBJ2-3; tentative D call: TRBD2 (6 bases). The V gene's germline CDR1 is LGHNA and CDR2 YSLEER. This CDR3 contains 16 residues. V was shortened by 0 bases and J by 5 bases, with 15 bases between the two germline ends. As DNA, the CDR3 is TGCGCCAGCAGCCAAGAGTCGAGACTAGTTGGAGATACGCAGTATTTT. It specifies CASSQESRLVGDTQYF.

J is TRBJ2-5 and V is TRBV29-1; D remains ambiguous. The CDR3 runs 10 residues. The V end lost 7 bases, the J end lost 6 bases, and 9 bases lay between the germline ends. The V gene's germline CDR1 is SQVTM and CDR2 ANQGSEA. As DNA, the CDR3 is TGCAGCGCTGGAGAGCAGACCCAGTACTTC. Its protein is CSAGEQTQYF.

This rearrangement joins TRBV10-3 to TRBJ2-7; 7 bases align to TRBD1. Germline V gene sequence: CDR1 ENHRY, CDR2 SYGVKD. The CDR3 loop spans 14 amino acids. J was trimmed by 4 bases and V by 0 bases; bases with no gene match: 3. In DNA form, the CDR3 reads TGTGCCATCAGTGAGTCGGGACAGCCTTACGAGCAGTACTTC. Encoded protein: CAISESGQPYEQYF.

This clonotype was seen a few times. The CDR3 DNA reads as TGTGCCAGCAGTTTGGGGGAGTCCGAGCAGTACTTC. It is translated as CASSLGESEQYF. V and J are TRBV28 and TRBJ2-7; D assignment may be TRBD1 or TRBD2 (5 bases each). Germline CDR1 reads MDHEN; CDR2 reads SYDVKM. V shed 3 bases and J shed 6 bases, with 9 bases lying between them. This CDR3 has 12 residues.

The V call is TRBV29-1, the J call TRBJ2-5; 7 bases align to TRBD2. The germline V gene has CDR1 SQVTM and CDR2 ANQGSEA. This CDR3 contains 12 residues. Losses at the gene ends were 7 bases for V and 1 base for J; bases not matched to a gene: 3. CDR3 in DNA: TGCAGCGGTGGGGGGGGCCAAGAGACCCAGTACTTC. This sequence encodes CSGGGGQETQYF.

The chain has TRBV5-5 and TRBJ2-3, with TRBD2 matching 9 bases. The germline gives CDR1 SGHKS, CDR2 YYEKEE (reference sequence). This CDR3 region has 19 residues. Trimming at V came to 0 bases and at J to 4 bases, leaving 15 bases not matched to a gene. DNA of the CDR3: TGTGCCAGCAGCTTGGGGAGAGCGGGAGGCCACCGAGTAGCAGATACGCAGTATTTT. This translates into CASSLGRAGGHRVADTQYF.

In the case of this clonotype: One end of the junction varies from germline; a read error may be responsible. This chain connects TRBV7-2 to TRBJ2-1; D gene uncertain. The germline V gene encodes CDR1 SGHTA and CDR2 FQGNSA. CDR3 length equals 14 residues. The CDR3: CANSAPFSYNDQFF. CDR3 sequence (DNA): TGTGCCAACAGCGCCCCCTTCTCCTACAATGATCAGTTCTTC. The full variable domain, completed using reference TRBV7-2 and TRBJ2-1, is GAGVSQSPSNKVTEKGKDVELRCDPISGHTALYWYRQSLGQGLEFLIYFQGNSAPDKSGLPSDRFSAERTGGSVSTLTIQRTQQEDSAVYLCANSAPFSYNDQFFGPGTRLTVL.

The chain is built from TRBV6-5 and TRBJ2-7; 14 nucleotides match TRBD2. The CDR3 runs to 15 residues. Per the germline V gene, CDR1 is MNHEY and CDR2 is SVGAGI. Unmatched junction bases numbered 5, after V lost 5 bases and J lost 5 bases. CDR3: CASSKPGLAGDEQYF. The CDR3 nucleotides are TGTGCCAGCAGTAAACCGGGACTAGCGGGAGACGAGCAGTACTTC.

A remark on this clonotype: One end of the junction varies from germline; a read error may be responsible. The rearrangement uses TRBV12-3 or TRBV12-4 and TRBJ2-3; no firm D call. The CDR3 runs 12 residues. In DNA, the CDR3 is TGTGCCAGCAGTTCTTATCCGGATATGCAGTATTTT. It translates to CASSSYPDMQYF.

CDR3 amino acids: CSAPQGGGTGLITDTQYF. The CDR3, as DNA: TGCAGTGCTCCGCAGGGGGGAGGGACGGGATTAATCACAGATACGCAGTATTTT. The J gene is TRBJ2-3, the V gene TRBV20-1; either TRBD1 or TRBD2 may supply D (7 bases each). V was clipped by 5 bases and J by 2 bases, with 26 bases between them. The CDR3 consists of 18 residues. CDR1 and CDR2 (germline): DFQATT, SNEGSKA (reference sequence).